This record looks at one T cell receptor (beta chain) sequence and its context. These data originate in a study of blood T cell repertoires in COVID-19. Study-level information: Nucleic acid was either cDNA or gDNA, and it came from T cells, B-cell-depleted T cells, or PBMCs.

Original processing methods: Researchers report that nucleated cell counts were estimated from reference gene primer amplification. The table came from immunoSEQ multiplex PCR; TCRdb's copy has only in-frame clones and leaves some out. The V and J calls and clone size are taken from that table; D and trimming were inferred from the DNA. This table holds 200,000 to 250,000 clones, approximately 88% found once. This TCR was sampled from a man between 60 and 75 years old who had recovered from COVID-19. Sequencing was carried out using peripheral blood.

The CDR3 nucleotides are TGTGCCAGTACCGCCCAGGGACAGGGATACAATCAGCCCCAGCATTTT. It codes for CASTAQGQGYNQPQHF. V usage is TRBV19 and J usage is TRBJ1-5; 9 bases are shared with TRBD1. J was trimmed by 3 bases and V by 7 bases; bases with no gene match: 10. Germline-derived CDR1 and CDR2 are LNHDA and SQIVND (reference sequence). CDR3 length: 16 amino acids. Supplemented by reference TRBV19 and TRBJ1-5, the full variable domain reads DGGITQSPKYLFRKEGQNVTLSCEQNLNHDAMYWYRQDPGQGLRLIYYSQIVNDFQKGDIAEGYSVSREKKESFPLTVTSAQKNPTAFYLCASTAQGQGYNQPQHFGDGTRLSIL.